This T cell receptor (beta chain) was captured in a study of cytomegalovirus exposure and HLA in healthy donors (dated by TCRdb to 2016 to 2017). For the study in its entirety: In an earlier analysis of roughly 500 of the donors, roughly 300 Gb of sequence data and approximately 120 million unique TCR beta sequences from some 170 million T cells were reported. The genetic ancestry cluster associated with self-reported Caucasian donors included roughly 84% of the roughly 360 genotyped donors. An early release covering roughly 600 HLA-typed donors comprised about 300 gigabases of sequencing data and tens of millions of unique TCR sequences. To predict cytomegalovirus infection status, the study brought together high-throughput TCR immunosequencing, statistical association of individual TCRs with disease status, and machine learning. Because of strong linkage in the cohort, 5 or 6 DR-DQ haplotypes were treated as single units for association and clustering. A later genetic analysis used genome-wide SNP genotypes for about three fifths of the 666 donors, treating that subset as a discovery cohort. The aim of the study was to test whether cataloging public T cell receptors could identify signatures of past pathogen exposure. The T cell repertoires of 670 or so subjects were profiled by immunosequencing and related to cytomegalovirus serostatus. On average, roughly 240,000 unique TCR beta nucleotide sequences were sequenced per donor among more than 350 genotyped donors of the cohort, with about 17% of those sequences being non-productive. Class I and class II HLA loci were covered by the typing at four-digit resolution. The later analysis used no new phenotypic data to find candidate immune exposures, relying instead on TCR beta sequences and their occurrence across donors. A later analysis re-examined previously published TCR beta repertoires from roughly 650 donors and added high-resolution HLA genotyping to investigate patterns of TCR occurrence. Along with the 666-subject first cohort, a separate validation cohort of 120 different subjects was used. Every discovery cohort repertoire had been produced on one sequencing platform. Donor age, sex, ethnicity and CMV serostatus were collected together with the repertoire data. The number of typed donors differed by locus: about 629-630 for A, B, C, DRB1 and DQB1; 500 to 550 for DQA1; around 580 for DPA1; and about 450 for DPB1. In an earlier analysis of a few hundred of the donors, high-throughput TCR beta sequencing was used to judge whether each TCR beta V gene segment behaved as functional or pseudogenic.

The cohort consisted of hundreds of healthy bone marrow donors. Cohort members were all nominally healthy when sampled, although unrecorded immune exposures were likely present. The donor tested CMV seronegative, placing the donor among the roughly 340 seronegative members of the cohort. A peripheral blood sample was collected from each donor, and TCR beta sequencing was performed on peripheral blood mononuclear cells. Genomic DNA was extracted from the blood cell samples with the Qiagen DNeasy Blood Extraction Kit. Trimming removed 0 bases from V and 0 bases from J; the gene matches leave 2 bases unexplained. Reading from cysteine to phenylalanine, the CDR3 counts 15 amino acids. Here the CDR3 DNA is all that survives: 45 bases in frame from base 1. Via the germline V gene, CDR1 is KGHSH and CDR2 LQKENI. This clone occurred a few times. The antigen it binds to is not known. Nothing much larger sits one base from this clone, and base qualities are not available.

General findings and caveats noted by the study authors: Several of the top co-occurrence clusters appeared to be linked to parvovirus B19, influenza, CMV and Epstein-Barr virus, according to a later analysis. Because some donors lacked HLA typing at each locus, the association tests relied only on the typed subset. A few of the identified cytomegalovirus-associated TCR beta chains were confirmed in vitro to be specific for cytomegalovirus antigens. While some public TCRs were present in many individuals, most TCR sequences turned up only very rarely across donors. CMV serostatus was the only immune exposure information available for the cohort. Assigning TCR associations to individual alleles was difficult when HLA alleles, especially DR and DQ, strongly co-occurred. A later analysis found that HLA-associated TCR beta chains were more clonally expanded and had lower generation probabilities than equally common non-associated chains. According to a later analysis, TCR association rates differed among HLA loci, with DRB1 alleles showing the most associated TCRs and HLA-C alleles showing the fewest. Some IMGT-functional V segments, including TRBV6-2 and TRBV6-3, could not be told apart with the 87-base-pair reads, so those segments were excluded. In both the original and validation cohorts, the classifier was reported to diagnose cytomegalovirus status with high specificity and sensitivity. A later genetic analysis reported fewer N-insertions in productive TCRs among donors in an Asian-associated ancestry cluster than the approximately 700-donor mean. A further reported finding was that TCR beta sequences accurately predicted the HLA-A and HLA-B alleles for most subjects in the first cohort. Approximately 18 rarely observed V segments, including chromosome 9 orphons, were excluded from the earlier analysis of just under 600 of the donors because counts were too low. In an earlier analysis of 587 of the donors, most TCR beta V segments appeared in productive rearrangements about 87% or about 30% of the time, broadly matching IMGT annotations. Presence/absence analyses assumed roughly uniform sequencing depth across donors, an assumption that may not hold. The study listed approximately 160 TCR beta chains as associated with cytomegalovirus. Only TCR beta chains were sequenced in this cohort, and the absence of alpha or paired-chain data limited detectable features. Correlated functional status among segregating V segments might reflect linkage disequilibrium, but an unknown experimental factor could not be ruled out. The sequencing pipeline was judged likely to have produced a cluster of highly shared sequence variants as a technical artifact. The authors suggested that the approach could potentially be extended to other disease states and immunological phenotypes. Most CMV-associated TCR beta chains appeared to be HLA-restricted in a later analysis, and the HLA associations seemed to be driven largely by CMV exposure. V-gene and J-gene trimming of TCR beta chains was associated with a missense DCLRE1C variant in a later genetic analysis, and the association was replicated in an independent cohort. In a later analysis, around 17,000 TCR beta sequences were associated with specific HLA alleles at a false discovery rate of 0.05.

To prepare the library, the immunoSEQ multiplex PCR assay was applied. For the multiplex PCR, a mixture combining 60 forward primers for TCR Vbeta segments and 13 reverse primers for TCR Jbeta segments was used. Amplification of the CDR3 region of rearranged TCR beta genes was performed with a multiplex PCR assay on genomic DNA. The Illumina HiSeq System was used to sequence the amplified TCR beta libraries as 87-base-pair reads. On the study's bioinformatics: A later analysis tallied tens of millions of unique TCR beta chains across the 660 or so repertoires, and approximately 9.9 million of those chains were shared by two or more donors. Raw reads were error-corrected and collapsed into unique sequences with a nearest-neighbor algorithm that merged closely related sequences to remove PCR and sequencing errors. CDR3 sequences were aligned to IMGT reference sequences to assign V, D and J gene segments. For a sequence to be retained, a match of at least six nucleotides to both a V gene segment and a J gene segment was required. Rearrangements were called productive when the CDR3 lacked stop codons and stayed in frame with V and J; all others were non-productive. Following IMGT convention, CDR3 was defined as the stretch from the second conserved V-encoded cysteine to the conserved J-encoded phenylalanine. Sequences without an unambiguous match to a single V gene segment were excluded from the earlier analysis of a few hundred of the donors. An earlier analysis of some 610 of the donors called V segments functional above 56.7% productive rearrangements and segregating when the between-donor standard deviation exceeded 5%. A statistical classification framework was developed to diagnose cytomegalovirus status using the catalog of TCR beta chain sequences. A later analysis assigned V and J genes by comparing TCR nucleotide sequences with IMGT/GENE-DB human TR gene sequences. The TCRdist pipeline was used in a later analysis to assign CDR3 sequences and most-parsimonious VDJ recombination scenarios. In a later analysis, each TCR beta chain was defined by its CDR3 amino acid sequence together with its V-gene family, and reads without a unique V-gene family were excluded. In a later analysis, approximately 590 highly shared, low-generation-probability nucleotide sequences were removed to address suspected cross-contamination and a sequencing artifact. In a later analysis, a clonal expansion index for each public chain was calculated from normalized within-repertoire ranks of inferred template counts. In a later analysis, generation probabilities were computed using a VDJ recombination model fitted to out-of-frame rearrangements, and the results were checked against IGoR. In a later analysis, TCR-TCR, TCR-HLA and TCR-CMV co-occurrence was scored with hypergeometric tests, and a repertoire-size bias correction was applied to TCR pairs. False discovery rates were estimated in a later analysis by permuting HLA or CMV assignments 20 times. In a later analysis, co-occurring TCRs were grouped using DBSCAN, with TCRdist sequence similarity added in when clustering inside HLA-allele-positive subsets. Co-occurrence clustering excluded repertoires with fewer than 30,000 or more than 120,000 public chains, plus five with anomalous nucleotide sharing. TCRdb limited this immuneACCESS table to in-frame rearrangements with V and J called. A share of clones is missing; checked studies link under half to unresolved V genes, and the rest is unexplained. V and J calls and clone size are given by that table; D and trimming were obtained from the DNA. In this sample the table shows over 200,000 clones, over 60% of which occur a single time. Less than 2% of the sample is held by the ten biggest clonotypes.

Recombination connected TRBV18 to TRBJ2-7; 7 middle bases align to TRBD2. Sequenced sample: PBMCs. The clonotype comes from a male donor in good health and CMV-seronegative. DNA sequence: TGTGCCAGCTCACCACCGCCTAGCGGCTCCTACGAGCAGTACTTC. Its product reads: CASSPPPSGSYEQYF.